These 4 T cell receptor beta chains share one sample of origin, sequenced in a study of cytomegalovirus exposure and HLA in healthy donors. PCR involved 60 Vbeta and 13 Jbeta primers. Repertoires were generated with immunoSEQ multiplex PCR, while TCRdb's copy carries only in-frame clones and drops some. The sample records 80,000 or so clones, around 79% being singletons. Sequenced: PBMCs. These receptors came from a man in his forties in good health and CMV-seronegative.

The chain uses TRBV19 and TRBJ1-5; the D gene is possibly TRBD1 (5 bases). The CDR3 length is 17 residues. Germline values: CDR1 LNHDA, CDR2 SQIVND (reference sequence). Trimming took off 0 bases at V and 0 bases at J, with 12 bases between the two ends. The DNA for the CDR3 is TGTGCCAGTAGTATAGAAAGACAGAGAATTAGCAATCAGCCCCAGCATTTT. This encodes CASSIERQRISNQPQHF.

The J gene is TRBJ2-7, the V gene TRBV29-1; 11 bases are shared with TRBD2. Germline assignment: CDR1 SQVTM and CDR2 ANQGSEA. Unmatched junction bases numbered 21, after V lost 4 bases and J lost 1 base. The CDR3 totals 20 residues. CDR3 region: CSVAGLAGTPTQHSSYEQYF. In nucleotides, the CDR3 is TGCAGCGTTGCCGGACTAGCGGGTACTCCAACACAGCATAGTTCCTACGAGCAGTACTTC.

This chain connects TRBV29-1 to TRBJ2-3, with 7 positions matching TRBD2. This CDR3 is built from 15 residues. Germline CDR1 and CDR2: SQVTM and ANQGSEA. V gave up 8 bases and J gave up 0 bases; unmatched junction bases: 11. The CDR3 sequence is CSHLELAASTDTQYF. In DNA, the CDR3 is TGCAGCCACCTTGAGCTAGCGGCTAGCACAGATACGCAGTATTTT.

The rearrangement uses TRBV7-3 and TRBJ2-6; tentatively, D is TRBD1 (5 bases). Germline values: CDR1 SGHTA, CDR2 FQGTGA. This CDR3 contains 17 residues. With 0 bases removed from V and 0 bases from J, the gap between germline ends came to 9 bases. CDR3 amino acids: CASSLTSTASGANVLTF. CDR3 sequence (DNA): TGTGCCAGCAGCTTAACGTCGACAGCCTCTGGGGCCAACGTCCTGACTTTC.